This T cell receptor beta chain came from a study of chemoradiotherapy in HPV16-positive cancers. The data were produced by immunoSEQ multiplex PCR, yet TCRdb's version contains in-frame clones alone and is incomplete. The table records 8,400 or so clones, roughly 75% of them present only once. The CDR3 covers 15 residues. Per the germline V gene, CDR1 is SGHNT and CDR2 is YYREEE (reference sequence). V was pared by 4 bases and J by 7 bases, with 11 bases of the junction left unmatched. Regarding the study as a whole: Non-HPV-specific T cells did not expand in tumors during treatment, whereas candidate HPV-specific clones and E7-related motifs did. Functional assays defining HPV-specific T cells used only a couple of HPV16-positive patients.

With respect to this clone: Its antigen is unidentified.

This specimen was acquired from a patient who underwent chemoradiotherapy. V gene TRBV5-4 combines with J gene TRBJ2-7, with 10 bases fitting TRBD1. The receptor comes from a human donor with HPV-associated anogenital cancer. DNA of the CDR3: TGTGCCAGCAGCACGGAAGGGACAGGGGTTCGGGAGCAGTACTTC. This translates into CASSTEGTGVREQYF.